Sequencing of this T cell receptor (beta chain) was carried out in a study of T cells in Graves' hyperthyroidism and ophthalmopathy. Notes on the study in general: Most expanded thyroid clonotypes above 0.001 also appeared in blood. Ophthalmopathy cases were set apart from stable hyperthyroidism by a 13 V-J model.

Many counts were recorded for this clonotype. Its specificity is not known. The junction departs from germline at one end; a sequencing error may be responsible. The length of the CDR3 is 14 residues. Germline values: CDR1 WSHSY, CDR2 SAAADI. It was uncontrolled infection, other autoimmune disease, pregnancy or lactation that excluded patients. Clinicians diagnosed patients from clinical symptoms, serum thyroxine and TRAb, thyroid ultrasound and orbital computed tomography. The source material, RNA transcripts, was used to amplify TCR beta CDR3 regions. Carried out on the TCR CDR3, a first-round RT-PCR used the HTBI primer set. TCRdb used MiXCR to reprocess the multiplex PCR reads, holding one entry per CDR3 protein. The sample records 550,000 to 600,000 distinct CDR3 sequences, 40% to 55% being singletons.

Sequences were obtained from peripheral blood or thyroid tissue (not recorded which). This sequence originates from an adult woman with Graves' disease, either hyperthyroidism or ophthalmopathy (not recorded which). The chain couples TRBV10-2 to TRBJ2-2; D is possibly TRBD2 (5 bases). The CDR3 is CASSEVGGTGELFF. Here the CDR3 DNA reads TGTGCCAGCAGCGAGGTTGGAGGCACCGGGGAGCTGTTTTTT.